The next 19 T cell receptor beta chains were all read from a single sample in a study of blood T cell repertoires in COVID-19. Clones were sequenced by immunoSEQ multiplex PCR, and TCRdb holds only the in-frame ones, with some missing. The sample yields over 70,000 clones, 82% seen once. The material sequenced was peripheral blood. The receptors come from a woman aged 55-75 years with acute or convalescent COVID-19.

This chain joins TRBV14 and TRBJ2-7; 9 nucleotides match TRBD2. V lost 3 bases to trimming and J lost 1 base; unmatched junction nucleotides: 7. CDR1 is SGHDN, CDR2 FVKESK, per germline. CDR3 length: 16 amino acids. CDR3 amino acids: CASSQGLAAASYEQYF. The CDR3 DNA is TGTGCCAGCAGCCAGGGACTAGCCGCGGCGTCCTACGAGCAGTACTTC.

V gene TRBV9 combines with J gene TRBJ2-1, with 8 bases lining up with TRBD2. Germline V gives CDR1 SGDLS, CDR2 YYNGEE. This CDR3 has 18 amino acids. V was pared by 2 bases and J by 2 bases, with 12 bases of the junction left unmatched. CDR3 sequence (DNA): TGTGCCAGCAGCGTGGGTGGAACGGGACTAGGGGCCTACAATGAGCAGTTCTTC. This encodes CASSVGGTGLGAYNEQFF.

The chain carries TRBV6-6 and TRBJ1-1, with a tentative D call TRBD1 (5 bases). Germline V CDR1 and CDR2: MNHNY, SVGAGI (reference sequence). The CDR3 loop spans 13 amino acids. Trimming took 6 bases from V and 0 from J, leaving 8 bases between them. CDR3 region: CASRTAMNTEAFF. Written as DNA, the CDR3 is TGTGCCAGCAGGACAGCTATGAACACTGAAGCTTTCTTT.

This clone was detected only a few times. The CDR3 loop is CASSLYPTLESTDTQYF. For the CDR3, the DNA is TGTGCCAGCAGCTTATACCCTACGCTGGAGAGCACAGATACGCAGTATTTT. The V gene is TRBV7-3, the J gene TRBJ2-3, with D unresolved. Germline V gene data show CDR1 as SGHTA and CDR2 as FQGTGA. This CDR3 has 17 amino acids. The V end was cut by 2 bases, the J end by 0 bases, with 15 bases between.

The chain combines TRBV6-5 with TRBJ1-5, with D perhaps matching TRBD1 (5 bases). This CDR3 has 13 residues. Trimming shortened V by 6 bases and J by 6 bases, and 12 bases separated the two germline ends. Per the germline V gene, CDR1 is MNHEY and CDR2 is SVGAGI. CDR3 coding DNA: TGTGCCAGCAGCAGACAGTTTCTTCAGCCCCAGCATTTT. This gives the protein CASSRQFLQPQHF.

V is TRBV30 and J is TRBJ2-7; 15 bases map to TRBD2. The CDR3 runs to 14 residues. Germline V gene lookup returns CDR1 GTSNPN and CDR2 SVGIG (reference sequence). Germline trimming cut 5 bases from V and 5 bases from J; bases unmatched to any gene: 4. The CDR3 here is CAWDGLAGGNEQYF. The CDR3 coding sequence is TGTGCCTGGGATGGACTAGCGGGAGGGAACGAGCAGTACTTC. The variable domain in full, completed from reference TRBV30 and TRBJ2-7, reads SQTIHQWPATLVQPVGSPLSLECTVEGTSNPNLYWYRQAAGRGLQLLFYSVGIGQISSEVPQNLSASRPQDRQFILSSKKLLLSDSGFYLCAWDGLAGGNEQYFGPGTRLTVT.

The chain is built from TRBV28 and TRBJ1-5; the D is unclear. CDR1 is MDHEN, CDR2 SYDVKM, per germline. Trimming pared 6 bases from V and 2 bases from J, leaving 11 bases between. This CDR3 is built from 14 residues. CDR3 loop: CASRAGWGNQPQHF. The CDR3 region has the DNA TGTGCCAGCAGGGCGGGGTGGGGCAATCAGCCCCAGCATTTT.

CDR3 in DNA: TGTGCCAGCAGCCGAGCCGTAGGGGTTTCAGACGGCTACACCTTC. It yields the protein CASSRAVGVSDGYTF. The chain uses TRBV13 and TRBJ1-2; D may be TRBD1 (5 bases). The CDR3 has 15 residues. Trimming took off 5 bases at V and 8 bases at J, with 21 bases between the two ends. CDR1 is PRHDT and CDR2 is FYEKMQ in the germline V gene (reference sequence).

The rearrangement links TRBV6-5 to TRBJ1-3, with D perhaps TRBD1 (5 bases). The CDR3 loop spans 16 amino acids. CDR1 and CDR2 (germline): MNHEY, SVGAGI. Trimming removed 0 bases from V and 2 bases from J, with 11 bases in between. The CDR3 bases are TGTGCCAGCAGTTACTCGAGTAGGGGAACTGGAAACACCATATATTTT. Its protein is CASSYSSRGTGNTIYF.

For the CDR3, the DNA is TGTGCCAGCAGCCAAGGAGGGAACACCGGGGAGCTGTTTTTT. Translating it yields CASSQGGNTGELFF. This chain uses TRBV3-1 (or the pseudogene TRBV3-2) with TRBJ2-2; no clear D gene. The length of the CDR3 is 14 residues. Germline lookup yields CDR1 LGHDT and CDR2 YNNKEL (reference sequence). V was clipped by 1 base and J by 1 base, with 4 bases between them.

The chain links TRBV7-3 to TRBJ2-1, with 13 bases aligning to TRBD2. The CDR3 extends over 16 amino acids. The germline gives CDR1 SGHTA, CDR2 FQGTGA. V lost 1 base and J lost 6; bases outside the gene matches: 3. CDR3 nucleotides: TGTGCCAGCAGCTTAAAAGGGACTAGCGGGATCAATGAGCAGTTCTTC. It yields the protein CASSLKGTSGINEQFF.

This sequence joins TRBV4-1 and TRBJ2-1; TRBD2 agrees at 7 bases. The trim removed 1 base at V and 9 bases at J, leaving 15 bases unmatched. This CDR3 region has 17 residues. Looked up from germline, CDR1 is MGHRA and CDR2 is YSYEKL. The CDR3 nucleotides read TGCGCCAGCAGCCAAGTCCCCCCGAGACTAGCTTACCGTGAGCAGTTCTTC. Its protein product is CASSQVPPRLAYREQFF.

This chain links TRBV7-2 with TRBJ1-2; D perhaps matches TRBD1 (6 bases). There are 15 residues in the CDR3. Trimming shortened V by 1 base and J by 8 bases, and 17 bases separated the two germline ends. In germline, CDR1 is SGHTA, CDR2 FQGNSA. The CDR3 nucleotides are TGTGCCAGCAGCTTAGGGACGGCAGGGGCAGGGGGCTACACCTTC. It is translated as CASSLGTAGAGGYTF.

The chain joins TRBV5-1 to TRBJ1-1; 7 bases fit TRBD1. CDR1 and CDR2 (germline): SGHRS, YFSETQ. V shed 1 base, J shed 4 bases, and the junction held 10 bases outside the gene matches. The CDR3 covers 16 residues. The CDR3 loop reads CASSLTSNRGATEAFF. CDR3 in DNA: TGCGCCAGCAGCTTGACTTCCAACAGGGGTGCCACTGAAGCTTTCTTT.

DNA for the CDR3: TGTGCCAGCAGCTTGACAAGGAATGAGCAGTTCTTC. It yields the protein CASSLTRNEQFF. The gene calls are TRBV7-9 and TRBJ2-1; no definite D call. V lost 3 bases, J lost 7 bases, and 7 bases lay in between. Germline values: CDR1 SEHNR, CDR2 FQNEAQ (reference sequence). This CDR3 comprises 12 residues.

This clone appeared a few times. V and J are TRBV7-2 and TRBJ1-6; possibly TRBD1 for D (5 bases). The germline CDR1 and CDR2 sequences are SGHTA and FQGNSA. The CDR3 extends over 18 amino acids. Deletions cut 2 bases from V and 7 bases from J, with 21 bases between. In nucleotides, the CDR3 is TGTGCCAGCAGCTTACAGCCGATGGGACTGAACAAAAATTCACCCCTCCACTTT. Its protein product is CASSLQPMGLNKNSPLHF. The full variable domain, completed using reference TRBV7-2 and TRBJ1-6, is GAGVSQSPSNKVTEKGKDVELRCDPISGHTALYWYRQSLGQGLEFLIYFQGNSAPDKSGLPSDRFSAERTGGSVSTLTIQRTQQEDSAVYLCASSLQPMGLNKNSPLHFGNGTRLTVT.

This chain connects TRBV28 to TRBJ1-4, with D possibly matching TRBD1 (5 bases). Trimming left V 7 bases short and J 1 base short, with 13 bases between. The germline V gene encodes CDR1 MDHEN and CDR2 SYDVKM. This CDR3 is 15 amino acids long. This CDR3 is CASTHGGGTNEKLFF. The CDR3 coding sequence is TGTGCCAGCACCCATGGGGGGGGAACTAATGAAAAACTGTTTTTT.

V is TRBV5-1 and J is TRBJ1-2, with 7 bases aligning to TRBD1. The V and J ends lost 4 bases and 3 bases, in that order; junction bases with no gene match: 6. Looked up from germline, CDR1 is SGHRS and CDR2 is YFSETQ. This CDR3 region has 14 residues. The CDR3 DNA is TGCGCCAGCAGCCCAGGACAGGTTTACTATGGCTACACCTTC. This codes for CASSPGQVYYGYTF.

This clone occurred a few times. V is TRBV7-3 and J is TRBJ2-7; TRBD2 is a possible D gene (6 bases). Germline V gene data show CDR1 as SGHTA and CDR2 as FQGTGA. The V and J ends lost 4 bases and 4 bases respectively, with 14 bases between them. The CDR3 covers 14 residues. The CDR3, as DNA: TGTGCCAGCAGCTCCTCGACTAGTGTATACGAGCAGTACTTC. Its protein is CASSSSTSVYEQYF.